These 5 T cell receptor beta chains share one sample of origin, sequenced in a study of blood T cells in healthy people across ages (dated by TCRdb to the mid-2010s). Libraries were prepared through 5' RACE. A second PCR of about 7 to 12 cycles was run with a J-beta primer mix and a sample-barcoded 5' primer. TCRdb passed the public sequencing reads through fastp at Q25 and MiXCR, retaining productive beta sequences. Entries are consolidated by CDR3 protein sequence, retaining the most common genes and DNA. This sample has around 1,900,000 distinct CDR3 sequences in its table, and about 39% of those were observed once. Under 30% of the sample lies in the top ten. Sample: blood. All receptors come from a human donor in good health.

The rearrangement uses TRBV4-1 and TRBJ2-7; TRBD2 agrees at 7 bases. From germline, CDR1 is MGHRA and CDR2 YSYEKL. V trimming: 0 bases; J trimming: 6 bases; junction bases outside the gene matches: 11. CDR3 size: 16 residues. The CDR3 DNA reads TGCGCCAGCAGCCAAGAGATGAGGGGACTACGGTGCGAGCAGTACTTC. Translated: CASSQEMRGLRCEQYF.

The V and J genes are TRBV4-2 and TRBJ2-7; 9 bases fit TRBD2. Germline V gene sequence: CDR1 LGHNA, CDR2 YNFKEQ. There are 15 residues in the CDR3. The V segment lost 1 base and the J segment 3 bases; nucleotides outside the gene matches: 4. The CDR3 loop is CASSQAEAGGYEQYF. The CDR3 DNA sequence: TGTGCCAGCAGCCAAGCCGAAGCGGGGGGCTACGAGCAGTACTTC.

This chain joins TRBV7-2 and TRBJ2-5; D is possibly TRBD1 (6 bases). V was clipped by 1 base and J by 2 bases, with 11 bases between them. This CDR3 comprises 15 residues. CDR1 and CDR2 from the germline V gene are SGHTA and FQGNSA. The CDR3 loop is CASSLGGTRQETQYF. The CDR3 region has the DNA TGTGCCAGCAGCTTAGGAGGGACAAGGCAAGAGACCCAGTACTTC. Full variable domain (missing parts from reference TRBV7-2 and TRBJ2-5): GAGVSQSPSNKVTEKGKDVELRCDPISGHTALYWYRQSLGQGLEFLIYFQGNSAPDKSGLPSDRFSAERTGGSVSTLTIQRTQQEDSAVYLCASSLGGTRQETQYFGPGTRLLVL.

The chain couples TRBV5-1 to TRBJ1-1; 9 nucleotides line up with TRBD1. Germline trimming cut 4 bases from V and 7 bases from J; bases unmatched to any gene: 5. Germline V gene lookup returns CDR1 SGHRS and CDR2 YFSETQ. This CDR3 has 13 amino acids. The CDR3 DNA reads TGCGCCAGCAGCCCATGGACAGGGGATGAAGCTTTCTTT. Translating gives CASSPWTGDEAFF.

J is TRBJ2-4 and V is TRBV20-1; D remains ambiguous. The length of the CDR3 is 13 residues. V lost 3 bases and J 0 bases, leaving 6 bases between the germline ends. Germline-derived CDR1 and CDR2 are DFQATT and SNEGSKA (reference sequence). The CDR3 loop is CSARVSAKNIQYF. The CDR3, as DNA: TGCAGTGCTAGGGTCTCAGCCAAAAACATTCAGTACTTC.